This entry describes one TCR beta chain. This sample was included in a study of T cells in narcolepsy. Study-wide context: Enrolled donors included narcolepsy type 1 or type 2 patients and healthy controls.

Produced via immunoSEQ multiplex PCR; TCRdb's table is partial and in-frame only. In the table there are 25,000 to 35,000 clones, about four fifths of which are singletons. Germline assignment: CDR1 LNHDA and CDR2 SQIVND (reference sequence). V lost 5 bases to trimming and J lost 5 bases, with 10 bases between them. The CDR3 runs to 13 residues. Source material: memory (CD45RA-) CD4+ T cells from blood. This receptor was identified in a human donor in good health. The genes are TRBV19 and TRBJ1-5, with D unclear. CDR3 sequence reads: CASSWAQDQPQHF. In nucleotides, the CDR3 is TGTGCCAGTAGTTGGGCCCAGGATCAGCCCCAGCATTTT.